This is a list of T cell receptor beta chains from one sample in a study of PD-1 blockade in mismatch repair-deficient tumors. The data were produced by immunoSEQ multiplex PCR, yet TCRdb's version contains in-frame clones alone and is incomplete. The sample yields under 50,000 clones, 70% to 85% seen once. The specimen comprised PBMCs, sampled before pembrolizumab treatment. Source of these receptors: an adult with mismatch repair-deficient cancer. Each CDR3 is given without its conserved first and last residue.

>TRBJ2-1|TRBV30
AWSVNSGSWF
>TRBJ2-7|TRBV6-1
ASSSGTSGRYEQY
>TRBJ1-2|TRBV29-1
SVGQGEGDYGYT
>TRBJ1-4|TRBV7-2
ASSPLGGEGEKLF
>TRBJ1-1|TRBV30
AWNDRGVTEAF
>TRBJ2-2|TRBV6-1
ASSEIRDSYTGELF
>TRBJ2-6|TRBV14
ASSRSSGANVLT
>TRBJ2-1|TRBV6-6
ASSQGLAEHNEQF
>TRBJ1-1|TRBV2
ASSDSHAANTEAF
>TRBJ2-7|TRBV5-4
ASSFTGTSVYEQY
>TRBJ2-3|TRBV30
AWDGLAGGTDTQY
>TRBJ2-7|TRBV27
TSGSSSYEQY
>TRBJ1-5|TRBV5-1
ASSLESSNQPQH
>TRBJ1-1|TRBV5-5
ASSLVLNTEAF
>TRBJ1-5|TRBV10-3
AISESPNQPQH
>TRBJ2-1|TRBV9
ASTTGLAEYNEQF
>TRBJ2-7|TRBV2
ASSEARQVWREQY
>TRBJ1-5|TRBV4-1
ASSLGQGETQPQH
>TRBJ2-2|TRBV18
ASSDWQDTGELF
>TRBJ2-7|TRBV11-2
ASSLGGQDLWY
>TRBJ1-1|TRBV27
ASSHREGTEAF
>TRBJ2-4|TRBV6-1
ASSEAIGGRPEGAKNIQY
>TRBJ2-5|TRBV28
ASSLETSGAGRETQY
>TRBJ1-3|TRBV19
ASSYRQERRGNTIY
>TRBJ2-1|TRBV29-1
SVGRPGLAVNEQF
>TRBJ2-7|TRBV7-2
ASSNSPWGRASYEQY
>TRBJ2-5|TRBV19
ASSLDRQETQY
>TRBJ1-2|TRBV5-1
ASNQGTLSNYGYT
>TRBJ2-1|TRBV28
ATTKADSYNEQF
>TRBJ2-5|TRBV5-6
ASSAKREGRQETQY
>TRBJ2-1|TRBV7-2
ASSYGTSGSKQF
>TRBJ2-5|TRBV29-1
SVTSRGGETQY
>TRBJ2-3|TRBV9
ASSRSGTRTDTQY
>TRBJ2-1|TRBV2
ASSEALLREGNEQF
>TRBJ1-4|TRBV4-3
ASSQDDGYLKLF
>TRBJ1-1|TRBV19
ASGPVVAF
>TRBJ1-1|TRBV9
ASSKTGMNTEAF
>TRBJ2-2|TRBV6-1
ASSDWGGANTGELF
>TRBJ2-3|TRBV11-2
ASTLGDTQY
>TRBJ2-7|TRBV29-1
SVEEGEQY
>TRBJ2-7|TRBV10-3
AISDPRTSYEQY
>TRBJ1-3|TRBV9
ASSPGPNSGNTIY
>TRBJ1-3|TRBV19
ASSIRQGRGNTIY
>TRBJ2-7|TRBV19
ASSIRDSSYEQY
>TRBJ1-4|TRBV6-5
ASSWGLGRRNEKLF
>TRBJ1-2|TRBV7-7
AIFQVGGGGYT
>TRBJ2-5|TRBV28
ASSLPGGGQETQY
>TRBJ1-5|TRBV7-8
ASSLGRTQPQH
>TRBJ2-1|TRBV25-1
ASTPAGDYNEQF
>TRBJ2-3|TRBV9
ASSGGTSGLTDTQY
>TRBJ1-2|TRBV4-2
ASSQDRVDYGYT
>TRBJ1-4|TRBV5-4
ASSVRSNEKLF